This TCR beta chain was identified during a study of cytomegalovirus exposure and HLA in healthy donors. The study's findings and limits: When presence/absence was analysed, sequencing depth was taken to be roughly uniform across donors. Later analysis placed DRB1 highest and HLA-C lowest in TCR association rates, which differed by HLA locus. Several of the most significant clusters appeared linked to common viral pathogens, based on a later analysis.

PCR used 60 Vbeta primers and 13 Jbeta primers. The repertoire was sequenced with immunoSEQ multiplex PCR; TCRdb's copy has only in-frame clones and lacks some. This table holds about 120,000 clones, 79% found once. A note on this clone: Antigen specificity is unknown.

The specimen was PBMCs. The origin of this receptor is a man aged 25 to 40 in good health and CMV-seropositive.

For the CDR3, the DNA is TGCGCCAGCAGCCAAGATGGAAGCGGGAGAGGGAACATTCAGTACTTC. Amino acids: CASSQDGSGRGNIQYF. The chain employs TRBV4-3 and TRBJ2-4; TRBD2 agrees at 8 bases. V lost 0 bases, J lost 7 bases, and 8 bases stayed unmatched. Germline V gene sequence: CDR1 LGHNA, CDR2 YSLEER. This CDR3 has 16 amino acids.